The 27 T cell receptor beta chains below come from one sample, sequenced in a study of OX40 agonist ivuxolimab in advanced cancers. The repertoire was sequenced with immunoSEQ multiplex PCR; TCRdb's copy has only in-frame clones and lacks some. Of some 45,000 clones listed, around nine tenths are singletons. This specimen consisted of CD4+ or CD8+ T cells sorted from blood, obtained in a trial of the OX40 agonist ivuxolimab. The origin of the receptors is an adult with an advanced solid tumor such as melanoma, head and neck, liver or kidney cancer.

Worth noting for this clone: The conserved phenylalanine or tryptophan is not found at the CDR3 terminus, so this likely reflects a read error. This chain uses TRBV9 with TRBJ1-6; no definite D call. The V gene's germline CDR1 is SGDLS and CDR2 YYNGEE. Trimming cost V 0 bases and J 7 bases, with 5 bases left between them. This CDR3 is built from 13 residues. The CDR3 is CASSVDGNSPLHL. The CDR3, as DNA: TGTGCCAGCAGCGTAGACGGAAATTCACCCCTCCACCTT.

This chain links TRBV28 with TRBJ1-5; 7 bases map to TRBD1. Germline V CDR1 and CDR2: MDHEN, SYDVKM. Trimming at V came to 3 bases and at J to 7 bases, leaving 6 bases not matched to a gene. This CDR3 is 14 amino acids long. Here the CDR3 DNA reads TGTGCCAGCAGTTTGAGACAGGGTGGACAGCCCCAGCATTTT. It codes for CASSLRQGGQPQHF.

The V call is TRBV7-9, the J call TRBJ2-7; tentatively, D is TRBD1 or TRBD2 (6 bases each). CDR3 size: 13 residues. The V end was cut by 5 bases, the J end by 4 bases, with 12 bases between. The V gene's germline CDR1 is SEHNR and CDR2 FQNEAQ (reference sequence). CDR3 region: CASSTGTAYEQYF. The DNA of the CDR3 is TGTGCCAGCAGCACAGGGACTGCTTACGAGCAGTACTTC.

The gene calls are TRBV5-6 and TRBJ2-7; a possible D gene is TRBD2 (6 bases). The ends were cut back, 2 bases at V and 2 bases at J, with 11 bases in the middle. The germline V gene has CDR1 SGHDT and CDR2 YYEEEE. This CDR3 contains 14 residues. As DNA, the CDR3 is TGTGCCAGCAGCTTTGGCGGGGACGCCTACGAGCAGTACTTC. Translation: CASSFGGDAYEQYF.

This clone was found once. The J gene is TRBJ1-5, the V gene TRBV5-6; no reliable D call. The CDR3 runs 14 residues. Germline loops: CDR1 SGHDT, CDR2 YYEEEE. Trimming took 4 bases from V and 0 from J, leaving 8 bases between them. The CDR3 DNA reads TGTGCCAGCAGCCTGACAAATAGCAATCAGCCCCAGCATTTT. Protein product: CASSLTNSNQPQHF.

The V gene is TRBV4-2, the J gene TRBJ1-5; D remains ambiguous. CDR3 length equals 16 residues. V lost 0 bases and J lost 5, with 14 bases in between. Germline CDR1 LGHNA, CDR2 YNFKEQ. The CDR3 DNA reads TGTGCCAGCAGCCAAGATTCCGCTAACCCATATCAGCCCCAGCATTTT. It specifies CASSQDSANPYQPQHF.

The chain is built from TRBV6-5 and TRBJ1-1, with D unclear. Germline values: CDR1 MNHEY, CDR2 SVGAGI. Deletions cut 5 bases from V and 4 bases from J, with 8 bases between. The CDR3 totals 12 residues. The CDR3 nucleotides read TGTGCCAGCAGTCCCCGCAGCACTGAAGCTTTCTTT. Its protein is CASSPRSTEAFF.

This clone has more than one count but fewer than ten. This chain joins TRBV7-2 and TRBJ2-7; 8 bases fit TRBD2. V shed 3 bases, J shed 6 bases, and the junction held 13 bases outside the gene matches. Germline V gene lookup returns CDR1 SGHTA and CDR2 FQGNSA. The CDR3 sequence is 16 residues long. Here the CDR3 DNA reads TGTGCCAGCAGCTTGGCGGGAGGTACCTGGGGGAGCGAGCAGTACTTC. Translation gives CASSLAGGTWGSEQYF.

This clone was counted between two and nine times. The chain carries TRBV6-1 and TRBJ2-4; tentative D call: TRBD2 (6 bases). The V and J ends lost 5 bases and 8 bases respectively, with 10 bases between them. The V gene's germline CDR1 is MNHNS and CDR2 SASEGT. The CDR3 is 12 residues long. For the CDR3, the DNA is TGTGCCAGCAGTCTGGAGGGAGACATTCAGTACTTC. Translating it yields CASSLEGDIQYF.

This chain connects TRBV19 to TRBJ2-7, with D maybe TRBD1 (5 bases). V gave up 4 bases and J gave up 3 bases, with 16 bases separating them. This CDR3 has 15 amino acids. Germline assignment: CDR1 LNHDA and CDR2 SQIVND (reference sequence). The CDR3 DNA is TGTGCCAGTAGTACCTCTAGTGGGGCCTTCTACGAGCAGTACTTC. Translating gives CASSTSSGAFYEQYF.

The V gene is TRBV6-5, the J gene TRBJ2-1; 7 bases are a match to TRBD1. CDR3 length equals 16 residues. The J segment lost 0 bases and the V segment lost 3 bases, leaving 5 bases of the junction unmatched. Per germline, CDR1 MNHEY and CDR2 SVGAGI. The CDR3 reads CASSYYGTVSYNEQFF. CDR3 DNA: TGTGCCAGCAGTTATTATGGGACAGTCTCCTACAATGAGCAGTTCTTC.

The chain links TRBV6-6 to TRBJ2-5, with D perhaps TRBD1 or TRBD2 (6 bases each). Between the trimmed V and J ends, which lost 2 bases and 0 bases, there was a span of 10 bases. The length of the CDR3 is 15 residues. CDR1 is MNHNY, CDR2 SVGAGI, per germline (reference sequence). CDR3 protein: CASSYRGGHQETQYF. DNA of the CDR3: TGTGCCAGCAGTTACCGAGGGGGGCACCAAGAGACCCAGTACTTC.

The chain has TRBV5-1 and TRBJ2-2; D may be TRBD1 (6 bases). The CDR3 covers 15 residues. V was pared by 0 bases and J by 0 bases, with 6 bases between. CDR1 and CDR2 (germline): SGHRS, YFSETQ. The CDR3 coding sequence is TGCGCCAGCAGCTTGGAGGGGGCGAACACCGGGGAGCTGTTTTTT. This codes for CASSLEGANTGELFF.

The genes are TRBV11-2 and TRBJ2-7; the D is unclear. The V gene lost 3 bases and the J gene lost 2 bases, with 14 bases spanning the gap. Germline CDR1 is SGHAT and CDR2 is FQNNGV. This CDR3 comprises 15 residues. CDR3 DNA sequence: TGTGCCAGCAGCTTGCAACGTACAGCGACCTACGAGCAGTACTTC. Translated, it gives CASSLQRTATYEQYF. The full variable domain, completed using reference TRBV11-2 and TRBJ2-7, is EAGVAQSPRYKIIEKRQSVAFWCNPISGHATLYWYQQILGQGPKLLIQFQNNGVVDDSQLPKDRFSAERLKGVDSTLKIQPAKLEDSAVYLCASSLQRTATYEQYFGPGTRLTVT.

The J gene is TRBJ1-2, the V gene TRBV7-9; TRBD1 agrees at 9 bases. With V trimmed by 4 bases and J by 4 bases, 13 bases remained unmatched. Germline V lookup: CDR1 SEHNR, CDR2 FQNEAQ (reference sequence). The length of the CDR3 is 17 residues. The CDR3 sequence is CASSSGDRVRGFYGYTF. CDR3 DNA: TGTGCCAGCAGCTCCGGGGACAGGGTTCGTGGATTCTATGGCTACACCTTC.

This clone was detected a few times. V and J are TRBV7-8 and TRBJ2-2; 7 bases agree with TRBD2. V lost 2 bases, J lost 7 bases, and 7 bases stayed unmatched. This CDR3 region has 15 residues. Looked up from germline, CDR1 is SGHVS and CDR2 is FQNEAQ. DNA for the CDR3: TGTGCCAGCAGCTTATTCCTAGCGGCTGGCGGGGAGCTGTTTTTT. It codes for CASSLFLAAGGELFF.

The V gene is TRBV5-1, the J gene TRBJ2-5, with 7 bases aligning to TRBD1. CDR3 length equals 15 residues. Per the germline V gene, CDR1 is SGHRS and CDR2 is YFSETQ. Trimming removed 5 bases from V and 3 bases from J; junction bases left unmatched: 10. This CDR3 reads CASRFRGGLEETQYF. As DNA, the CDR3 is TGCGCCAGCAGGTTTCGAGGGGGCCTAGAAGAGACCCAGTACTTC.

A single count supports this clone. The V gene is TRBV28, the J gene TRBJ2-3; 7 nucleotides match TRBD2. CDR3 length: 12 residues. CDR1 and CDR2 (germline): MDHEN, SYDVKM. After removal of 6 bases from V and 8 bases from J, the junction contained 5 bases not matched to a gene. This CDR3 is CASRPTSRTQYF. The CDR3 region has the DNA TGTGCCAGCAGGCCGACTAGCCGTACGCAGTATTTT. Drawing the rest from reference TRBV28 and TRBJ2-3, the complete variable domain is DVKVTQSSRYLVKRTGEKVFLECVQDMDHENMFWYRQDPGLGLRLIYFSYDVKMKEKGDIPEGYSVSREKKERFSLILESASTNQTSMYLCASRPTSRTQYFGPGTRLTVL.

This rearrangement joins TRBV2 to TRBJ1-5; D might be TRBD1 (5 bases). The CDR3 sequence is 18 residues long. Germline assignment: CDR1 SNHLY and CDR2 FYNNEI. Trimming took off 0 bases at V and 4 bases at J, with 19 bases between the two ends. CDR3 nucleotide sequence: TGTGCCAGCAGTGAAGCGCTTGACGGATCAGGGAGTAATCAGCCCCAGCATTTT. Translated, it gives CASSEALDGSGSNQPQHF.

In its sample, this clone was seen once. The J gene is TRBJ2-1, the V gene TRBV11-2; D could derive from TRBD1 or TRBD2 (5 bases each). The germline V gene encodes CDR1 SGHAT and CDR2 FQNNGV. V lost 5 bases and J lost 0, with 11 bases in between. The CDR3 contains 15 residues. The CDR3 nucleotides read TGTGCCAGCAGCCCCGAGGGACGCTCCTACAATGAGCAGTTCTTC. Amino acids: CASSPEGRSYNEQFF.

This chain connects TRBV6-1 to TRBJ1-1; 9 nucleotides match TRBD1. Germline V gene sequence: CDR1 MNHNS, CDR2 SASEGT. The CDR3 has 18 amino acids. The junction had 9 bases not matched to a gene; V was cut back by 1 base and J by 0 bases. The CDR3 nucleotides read TGTGCCAGCAGTGAAGAATCGACAGGGGGGGCCGTGAACACTGAAGCTTTCTTT. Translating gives CASSEESTGGAVNTEAFF.

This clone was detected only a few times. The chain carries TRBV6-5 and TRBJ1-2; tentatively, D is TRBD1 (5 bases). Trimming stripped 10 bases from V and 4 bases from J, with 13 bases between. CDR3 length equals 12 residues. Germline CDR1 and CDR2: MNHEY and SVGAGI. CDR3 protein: CATLGRVYGYTF. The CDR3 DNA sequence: TGTGCCACTCTGGGGCGAGTCTATGGCTACACCTTC.

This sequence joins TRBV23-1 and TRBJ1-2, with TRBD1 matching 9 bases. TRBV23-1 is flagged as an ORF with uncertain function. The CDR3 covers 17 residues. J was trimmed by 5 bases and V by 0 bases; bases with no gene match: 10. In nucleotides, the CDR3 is TGCGCCAGCAGTCAATCGTACAGGGGGCGCGGTGAGTATGGCTACACCTTC. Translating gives CASSQSYRGRGEYGYTF.

For the CDR3, the DNA is TGCGCCAGCAGCCTACAGGGGGCCACTGAAGCTTTCTTT. As protein: CASSLQGATEAFF. This chain connects TRBV5-1 to TRBJ1-1; TRBD1 matches at 9 bases. The ends lost 4 bases at V and 4 bases at J; junction bases unmatched: 2. The CDR3 is 13 residues long. The germline gives CDR1 SGHRS, CDR2 YFSETQ.

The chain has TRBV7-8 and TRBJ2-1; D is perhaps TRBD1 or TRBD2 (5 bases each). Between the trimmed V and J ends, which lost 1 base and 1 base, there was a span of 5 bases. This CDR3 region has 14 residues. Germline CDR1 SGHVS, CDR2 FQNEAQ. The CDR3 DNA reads TGTGCCAGCAGCTTAGGGGGGTCCTACAATGAGCAGTTCTTC. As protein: CASSLGGSYNEQFF.

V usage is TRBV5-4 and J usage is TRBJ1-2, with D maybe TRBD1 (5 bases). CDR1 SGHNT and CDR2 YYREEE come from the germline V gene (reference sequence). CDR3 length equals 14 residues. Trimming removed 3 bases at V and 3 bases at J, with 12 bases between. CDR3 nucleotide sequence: TGTGCCAGCAGCTGGGATGGGACCTACTATGGCTACACCTTC. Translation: CASSWDGTYYGYTF.

The CDR3 is CAISENPSSYNSPLHF. For the CDR3, the DNA is TGTGCCATCAGTGAGAATCCGAGCTCCTATAATTCACCCCTCCACTTT. The chain employs TRBV10-3 and TRBJ1-6; D is undetermined. This CDR3 is built from 16 residues. Germline loops: CDR1 ENHRY, CDR2 SYGVKD. Trimming took 2 bases from V and 0 from J, leaving 8 bases between them.